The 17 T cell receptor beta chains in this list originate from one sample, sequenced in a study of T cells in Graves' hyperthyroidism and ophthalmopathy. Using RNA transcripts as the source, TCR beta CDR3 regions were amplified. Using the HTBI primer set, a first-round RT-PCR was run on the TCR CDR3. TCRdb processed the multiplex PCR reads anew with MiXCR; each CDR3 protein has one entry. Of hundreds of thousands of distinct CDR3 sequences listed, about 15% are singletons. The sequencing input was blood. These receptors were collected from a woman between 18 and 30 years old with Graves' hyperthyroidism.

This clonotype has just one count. The CDR3 spells CASSRGGGLYNEQFF. In DNA form, the CDR3 reads TGCGCCAGCAGCCGAGGGGGGGGACTGTACAATGAGCAGTTCTTC. The chain links TRBV5-1 to TRBJ2-1, with D tentatively TRBD2 (7 bases). CDR1 is SGHRS and CDR2 is YFSETQ in the germline V gene. There are 15 residues in the CDR3. V was trimmed by 4 bases and J by 4 bases, leaving 15 bases between them.

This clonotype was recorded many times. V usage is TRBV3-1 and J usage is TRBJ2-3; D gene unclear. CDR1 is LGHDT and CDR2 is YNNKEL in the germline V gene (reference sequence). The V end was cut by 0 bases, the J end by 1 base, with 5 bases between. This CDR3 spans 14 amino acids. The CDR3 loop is CASSQDGGTDTQYF. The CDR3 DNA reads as TGTGCCAGCAGCCAAGATGGGGGCACAGATACGCAGTATTTT.

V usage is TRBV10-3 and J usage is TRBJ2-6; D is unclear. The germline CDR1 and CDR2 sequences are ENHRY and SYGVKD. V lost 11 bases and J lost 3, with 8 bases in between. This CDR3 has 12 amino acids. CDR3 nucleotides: TGTGCCGCCGCGAGTGGGGCCAACGTCCTGACTTTC. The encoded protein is CAAASGANVLTF.

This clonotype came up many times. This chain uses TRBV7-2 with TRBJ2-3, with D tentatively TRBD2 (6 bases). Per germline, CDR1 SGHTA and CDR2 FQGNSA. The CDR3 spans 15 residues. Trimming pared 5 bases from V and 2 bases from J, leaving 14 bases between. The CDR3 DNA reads TGTGCCAGCAGCAATGCGGGGCTTATCACAGATACGCAGTATTTT. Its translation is CASSNAGLITDTQYF.

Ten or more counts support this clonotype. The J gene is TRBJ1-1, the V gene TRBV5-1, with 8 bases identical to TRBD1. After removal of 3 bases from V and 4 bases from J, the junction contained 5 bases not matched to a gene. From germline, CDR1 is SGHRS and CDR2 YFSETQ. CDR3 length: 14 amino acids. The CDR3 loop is CASSSGQEGTEAFF. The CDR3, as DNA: TGCGCCAGCAGCTCGGGACAGGAAGGCACTGAAGCTTTCTTT.

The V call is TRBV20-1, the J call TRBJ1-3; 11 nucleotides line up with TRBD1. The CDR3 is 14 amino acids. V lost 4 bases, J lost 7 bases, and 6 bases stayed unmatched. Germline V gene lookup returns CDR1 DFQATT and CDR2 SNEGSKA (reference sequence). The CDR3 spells CSATAGTGGNTIYF. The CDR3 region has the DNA TGCAGTGCTACAGCCGGGACAGGGGGGAACACCATATATTTT.

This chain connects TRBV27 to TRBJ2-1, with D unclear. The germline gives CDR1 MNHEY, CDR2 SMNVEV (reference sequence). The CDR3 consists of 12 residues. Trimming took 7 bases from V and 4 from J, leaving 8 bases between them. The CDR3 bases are TGTGCCAGCATGTCCGAGTACAATGAGCAGTTCTTC. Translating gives CASMSEYNEQFF.

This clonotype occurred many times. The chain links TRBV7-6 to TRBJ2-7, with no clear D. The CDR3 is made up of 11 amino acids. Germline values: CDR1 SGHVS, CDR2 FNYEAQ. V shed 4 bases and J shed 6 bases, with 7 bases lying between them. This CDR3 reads CASSSPGEQYF. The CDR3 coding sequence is TGTGCCAGCAGCTCCCCGGGCGAGCAGTACTTC.

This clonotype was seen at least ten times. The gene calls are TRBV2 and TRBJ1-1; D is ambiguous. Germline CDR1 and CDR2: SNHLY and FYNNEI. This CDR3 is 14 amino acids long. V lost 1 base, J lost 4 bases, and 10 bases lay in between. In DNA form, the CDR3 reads TGTGCCAGCAGTGAAGGAACACCGCCCACTGAAGCTTTCTTT. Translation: CASSEGTPPTEAFF.

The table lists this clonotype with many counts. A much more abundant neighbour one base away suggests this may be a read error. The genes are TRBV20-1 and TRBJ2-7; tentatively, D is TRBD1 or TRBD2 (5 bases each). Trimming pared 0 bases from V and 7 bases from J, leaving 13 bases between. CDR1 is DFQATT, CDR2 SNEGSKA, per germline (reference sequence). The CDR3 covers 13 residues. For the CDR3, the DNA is TGCAGTGCTAGAGATATGGGGGACGAAGAGCAGTACTTC. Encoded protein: CSARDMGDEEQYF.

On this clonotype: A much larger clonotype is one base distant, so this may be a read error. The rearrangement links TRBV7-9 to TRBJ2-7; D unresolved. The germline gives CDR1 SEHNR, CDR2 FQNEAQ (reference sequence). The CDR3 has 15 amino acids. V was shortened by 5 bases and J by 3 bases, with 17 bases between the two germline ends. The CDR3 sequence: CASSHSVDEDYEQYF. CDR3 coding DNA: TGTGCCAGCAGCCATTCTGTTGACGAGGACTACGAGCAGTACTTC.

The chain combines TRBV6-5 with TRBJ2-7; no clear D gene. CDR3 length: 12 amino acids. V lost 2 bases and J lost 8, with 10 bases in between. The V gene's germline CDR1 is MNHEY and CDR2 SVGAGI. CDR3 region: CASSYDSIQQYF. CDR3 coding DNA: TGTGCCAGCAGTTACGATAGTATCCAGCAGTACTTC.

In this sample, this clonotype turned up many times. CDR3: CASSYSPGTATYGYTF. The CDR3 bases are TGTGCCAGCAGCTATAGCCCCGGGACAGCTACATATGGCTACACCTTC. The chain couples TRBV7-2 to TRBJ1-2, with 7 positions matching TRBD1. The J segment lost 5 bases and the V segment lost 4 bases, leaving 13 bases of the junction unmatched. The CDR3 runs 16 residues. The germline V gene encodes CDR1 SGHTA and CDR2 FQGNSA.

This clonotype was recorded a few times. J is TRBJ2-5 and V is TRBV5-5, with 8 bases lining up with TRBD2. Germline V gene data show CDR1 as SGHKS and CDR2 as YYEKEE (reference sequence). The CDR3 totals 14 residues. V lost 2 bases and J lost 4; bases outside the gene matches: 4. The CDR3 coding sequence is TGTGCCAGCAGCTTCGTCGCGGGGGGAGAGACCCAGTACTTC. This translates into CASSFVAGGETQYF.

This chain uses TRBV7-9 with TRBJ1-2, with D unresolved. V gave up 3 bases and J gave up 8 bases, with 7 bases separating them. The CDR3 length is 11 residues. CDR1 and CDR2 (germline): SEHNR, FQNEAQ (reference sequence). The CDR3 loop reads CASSLERGYTF. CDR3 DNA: TGTGCCAGCAGCTTGGAGAGAGGCTACACCTTC.

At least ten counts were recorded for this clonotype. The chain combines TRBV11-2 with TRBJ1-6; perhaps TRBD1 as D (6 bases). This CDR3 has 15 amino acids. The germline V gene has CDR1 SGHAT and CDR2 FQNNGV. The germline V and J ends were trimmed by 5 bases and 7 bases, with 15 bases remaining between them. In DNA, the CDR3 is TGTGCCAGCAGCCCACGGACGGGGACAAATTCACCCCTCCACTTT. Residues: CASSPRTGTNSPLHF.

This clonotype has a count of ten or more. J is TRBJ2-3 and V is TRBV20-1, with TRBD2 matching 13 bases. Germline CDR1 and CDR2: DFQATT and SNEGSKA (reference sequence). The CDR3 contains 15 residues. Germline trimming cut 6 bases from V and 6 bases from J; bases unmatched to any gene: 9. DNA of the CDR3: TGCAGTGCGCCCCGGACTAGCGGGAGCTCCGATACGCAGTATTTT. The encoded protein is CSAPRTSGSSDTQYF.